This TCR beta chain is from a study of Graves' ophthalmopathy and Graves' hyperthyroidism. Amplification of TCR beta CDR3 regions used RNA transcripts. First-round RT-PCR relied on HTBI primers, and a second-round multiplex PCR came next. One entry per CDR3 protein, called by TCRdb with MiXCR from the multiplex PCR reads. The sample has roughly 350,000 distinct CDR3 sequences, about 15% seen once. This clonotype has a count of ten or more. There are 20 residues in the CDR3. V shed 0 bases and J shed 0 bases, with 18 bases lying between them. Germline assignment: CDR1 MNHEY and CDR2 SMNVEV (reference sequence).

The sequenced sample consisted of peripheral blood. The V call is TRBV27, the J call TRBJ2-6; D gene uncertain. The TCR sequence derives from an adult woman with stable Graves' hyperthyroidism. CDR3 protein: CASSLSFRINLVSGANVLTF. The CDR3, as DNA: TGTGCCAGCAGTTTATCTTTCCGTATTAATCTGGTCTCTGGGGCCAACGTCCTGACTTTC.